The rows below give T cell receptor beta chains drawn from one sample of a study of cytotoxic CD8 clonotypes in ibrutinib-treated CLL. Libraries were prepared by immunoSEQ multiplex PCR; TCRdb keeps only in-frame clonotypes and omits some of them. The sample has fewer than 35,000 clones, around 63% seen once; the top ten hold around 30%. The input for sequencing was PBMCs, taken before ibrutinib treatment. The receptor set was obtained from a human donor with chronic lymphocytic leukemia. Each CDR3 is given with its conserved first and last residue. The D gene is left open where the match is weak. Expanded clones get a size class; other rows say once, few or many, or leave the size out.

NA,NA,TRBJ2-6,TRBV19,TGTGCCAGTAGTATAGCTGGGGCTGGGGCCAACGTCCTGACTTTC,CASSIAGAGANVLTF
TRBD2,NA,TRBJ2-1,TRBV9,TGTGCCAGCAGCCCCCAACTAGCGGCCACCGCGAACAATGAGCAGTTCTTC,CASSPQLAATANNEQFF
NA,few,TRBJ2-3,TRBV6-5,TGTGCCAGCAGCTGGGGGGGACAGAACACAGATACGCAGTATTTT,CASSWGGQNTDTQYF
TRBD1,few,TRBJ1-2,TRBV10-3,TGTGCCACCCAAGGGGACAGGGGAGAACACTATGGCTACACCTTC,CATQGDRGEHYGYTF
TRBD1,NA,TRBJ2-1,TRBV2,TGTGCCAGCAGTAAAACACAGGGGACATACAATGAGCAGTTCTTC,CASSKTQGTYNEQFF
TRBD1,NA,TRBJ1-2,TRBV2,TGTGCCAGCAGTCCTGGGGGAGCCGCAGGGGGCTATGGCTACACCTTC,CASSPGGAAGGYGYTF
NA,NA,TRBJ1-2,TRBV30,TGTGCCTGGAGTGGCCTTCCGCACCTCGGACAGAGCATCTATGGCTACACCTTC,CAWSGLPHLGQSIYGYTF
NA,NA,TRBJ1-5,TRBV5-5,TGTGCCAGCAGCCCTTCCGGGGTTCAGCCCCAGCATTTT,CASSPSGVQPQHF
TRBD1,NA,TRBJ2-3,TRBV18,TGTGCCAGCTCACCACGGGACAGGGTCCTCCCAGATACGCAGTATTTT,CASSPRDRVLPDTQYF
TRBD1,few,TRBJ2-1,TRBV7-9,TGTGCCAGCAGCCCGACCGGGACAGGGAATTACCATGAGCAGTTCTTC,CASSPTGTGNYHEQFF
NA,once,TRBJ2-7,TRBV7-2,TGTGCCAGCAGTCCGACTAGTTACGAGCAGTACTTC,CASSPTSYEQYF
NA,NA,TRBJ1-5,TRBV5-5,TGTGCCAGCAGCCCGTCCCGGGACTTTATTCCCCAGCCCCAGCATTTT,CASSPSRDFIPQPQHF
NA,NA,TRBJ2-1,TRBV5-5,TGCGCCAGCAGCCAAGAGTATACCCGGAGCTCCTACAATGAGCAGTTCTTC,CASSQEYTRSSYNEQFF
TRBD2,once,TRBJ2-3,TRBV18,TGTGCCAGCTCACCACAGACTAGCGGGGCGAGCACAGATACGCAGTATTTT,CASSPQTSGASTDTQYF
NA,NA,TRBJ2-7,TRBV5-1,TGCGCCAGCAGCTCCGAAGGACAGACCGTATACGAGCAGTACTTC,CASSSEGQTVYEQYF
NA,NA,TRBJ2-7,TRBV7-8,TGTGCCAGCACCACCTGGCCTAACTACGAGCAGTACTTC,CASTTWPNYEQYF
TRBD2,NA,TRBJ2-3,TRBV5-6,TGTGCCAGCAGCTTTCAGGAGGGGACTAAGTATTTT,CASSFQEGTKYF
TRBD2,NA,TRBJ2-5,TRBV7-2,TGTGCCAGCAGCCTAGCGGGAGGGATACAAGAGACCCAGTACTTC,CASSLAGGIQETQYF
NA,NA,TRBJ1-2,TRBV7-2,TGTGCCAGCAGCTTAGGGCCTGATTTGCACACCTTC,CASSLGPDLHTF
NA,NA,TRBJ1-5,TRBV6-5,TGTGCCAGCAGTTACTCACGAGCCGGTAATCAGCCCCAGCATTTT,CASSYSRAGNQPQHF
TRBD2,NA,TRBJ2-7,TRBV30,TGTGCCTGGAGTGGCCTAGCGGGAGAAAAGTCACCCTACGAGCAGTACTTC,CAWSGLAGEKSPYEQYF
TRBD2,NA,TRBJ2-1,TRBV10-3,TGTGCCATCAGGAATAGCGGGGGAGCATACAATGAGCAGTTCTTC,CAIRNSGGAYNEQFF
TRBD1,NA,TRBJ2-1,TRBV11-2,TGTGCCAGCAGCTTGCCCTTCCGGGACAGGGGGCGGGGTGAGCAGTTCTTC,CASSLPFRDRGRGEQFF
TRBD1,NA,TRBJ1-2,TRBV6-5,TGTGCCAGCAGTTACCCGACAGGGGGTTGGTATGGCTACACCTTC,CASSYPTGGWYGYTF
TRBD2,NA,TRBJ2-7,TRBV13,TGTGCCAGCAGACGACTAGCGGGAAACTCCTACGAGCAGTACTTC,CASRRLAGNSYEQYF
NA,NA,TRBJ2-3,TRBV29-1,TGCAGCGGTACGAGGGGGGGCCTGGCAGATACGCAGTATTTT,CSGTRGGLADTQYF
NA,once,TRBJ2-7,TRBV7-6,TGTGCCAGCTCGATCGGGACTCCCTACGAGCAGTACTTC,CASSIGTPYEQYF
NA,NA,TRBJ2-1,TRBV29-1,TGCAGCGTTGAACTGGCAGCCAATGAGCAGTTCTTC,CSVELAANEQFF
NA,once,TRBJ2-3,TRBV5-5,TGTGCCAGCAGGATACCGAGTGGGCTGACGCAGTATTTT,CASRIPSGLTQYF
NA,NA,TRBJ2-3,TRBV2,TGTGCCAGCAAGCGCGATAGCACAGATACGCAGTATTTT,CASKRDSTDTQYF
NA,NA,TRBJ1-6,TRBV7-2,TGTGCCAGCAGCGTGGGTTTGAGTTTTGGTTCCCTCCACTTT,CASSVGLSFGSLHF
TRBD1,NA,TRBJ2-1,TRBV9,TGTGCCAGCAGCGTAGTCGACAGGGAATCCTACAATGAGCAGTTCTTC,CASSVVDRESYNEQFF
NA,NA,TRBJ1-1,TRBV5-1,TGCGCCAGCAGCTCAACGGAATACACTGAAGCTTTCTTT,CASSSTEYTEAFF
NA,few,TRBJ2-2,TRBV6-1,TGTGCCAGCAGTGATTGGCAGGGAAACGCCGGGGAGCTGTTTTTT,CASSDWQGNAGELFF
TRBD1,NA,TRBJ2-7,TRBV7-2,TGTGCCAGCAGCTGGGACAGGACCAACGAGCAGTACTTC,CASSWDRTNEQYF
TRBD1,NA,TRBJ2-7,TRBV2,TGTGCCAGCAGCCTCTACAGGGGGGCCTACGAGCAGTACTTC,CASSLYRGAYEQYF
TRBD1,once,TRBJ1-5,TRBV7-6,TGTGCCAGCAGCGCGGACAGGGGAACGGGCCAGCCCCAGCATTTT,CASSADRGTGQPQHF
TRBD2,NA,TRBJ2-3,TRBV7-2,TGTGCCAGCAGCACAGGACTAGCGGGAGGGGCAGATACGCAGTATTTT,CASSTGLAGGADTQYF
NA,NA,TRBJ2-3,TRBV18,TGTGCCAGCTCACCCCCTAGCACAGATACGCAGTATTTT,CASSPPSTDTQYF
NA,few,TRBJ1-4,TRBV18,TGTGCCAGCTCACAAGGGCACGAAAAACTGTTTTTT,CASSQGHEKLFF
TRBD1,once,TRBJ1-1,TRBV19,TGTGCCAGTAGCAGCAGGGGGTCGGGGTGGAACACTGAAGCTTTCTTT,CASSSRGSGWNTEAFF
NA,NA,TRBJ1-4,TRBV15,TGTGCCACCAGCAGTCCTCCTGATGCAACTAATGAAAAACTGTTTTTT,CATSSPPDATNEKLFF
NA,NA,TRBJ2-6,TRBV10-3,TGTGCCATCAGTATAGTAGGCTGTATACAAAGTCGGGCCAACGTCCTGACTTTC,CAISIVGCIQSRANVLTF
NA,NA,TRBJ2-3,TRBV2,TGTGCCAGCAGTCTTGACACCCGGTCGGATACGCAGTATTTT,CASSLDTRSDTQYF
NA,NA,TRBJ1-1,TRBV5-1,TGCGCCAGCAGCCGATGGACCCCGAACACTGAAGCTTTCTTT,CASSRWTPNTEAFF